This T cell receptor beta chain was profiled in a study of OX40 agonist ivuxolimab in advanced cancers. Study-wide findings and caveats: CD4+ and CD8+ T cells in blood underwent clonal expansion by week 6 at 0.1 to 3.0 mg/kg.

Assay: immunoSEQ multiplex PCR; the TCRdb copy retains only in-frame clones and omits some. The sample holds roughly 46,000 clones, about 91% seen once. Autoimmune disease history or systemic immunosuppression disqualified patients. Remarks on this clone: The antigen is undetermined. The sample contains more than one DNA sequence encoding this CDR3.

This TCR was sampled from an adult with an advanced solid tumor such as melanoma, head and neck, liver or kidney cancer. This sample comprised CD4+ or CD8+ T cells sorted from blood, obtained in a trial of the OX40 agonist ivuxolimab.

The CDR3, as DNA: TGTGCCATCAGTGACAGGGGCGACTCCTACGAGCAGTACTTC. This translates into CAISDRGDSYEQYF. This chain links TRBV10-3 with TRBJ2-7, with a tentative D call TRBD1 (6 bases). With 3 bases removed from V and 0 bases from J, the gap between germline ends came to 9 bases. The CDR3 sequence is 14 residues long. The germline gives CDR1 ENHRY, CDR2 SYGVKD.